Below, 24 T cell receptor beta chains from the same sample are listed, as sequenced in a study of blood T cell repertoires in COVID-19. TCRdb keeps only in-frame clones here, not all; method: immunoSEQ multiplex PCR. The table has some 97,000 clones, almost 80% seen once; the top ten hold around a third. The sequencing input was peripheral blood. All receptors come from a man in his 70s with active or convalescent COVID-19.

The CDR3: CASSEDRGGGYTF. CDR3 coding DNA: TGCGCCAGCAGTGAGGACAGGGGCGGCGGCTACACCTTC. The V gene is TRBV10-1, the J gene TRBJ1-2, with TRBD1 matching over 8 bases. With V trimmed by 2 bases and J by 8 bases, 4 bases remained unmatched. The CDR3 is 13 amino acids. Per germline, CDR1 WNHNN and CDR2 SYGVQD (reference sequence).

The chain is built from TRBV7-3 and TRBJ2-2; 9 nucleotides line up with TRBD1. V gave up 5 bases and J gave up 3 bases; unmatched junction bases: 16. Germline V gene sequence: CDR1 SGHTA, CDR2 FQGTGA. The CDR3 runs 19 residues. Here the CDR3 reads CASSPKPRDREGDTGELFF. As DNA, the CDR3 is TGTGCCAGCAGCCCTAAGCCAAGGGACAGGGAAGGGGACACCGGGGAGCTGTTTTTT.

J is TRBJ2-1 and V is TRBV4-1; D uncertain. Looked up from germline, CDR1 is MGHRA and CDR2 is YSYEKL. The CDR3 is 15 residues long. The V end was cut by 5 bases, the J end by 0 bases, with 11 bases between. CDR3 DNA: TGCGCCAGCAGCGGCGGATCGGGCTCCTACAATGAGCAGTTCTTC. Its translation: CASSGGSGSYNEQFF.

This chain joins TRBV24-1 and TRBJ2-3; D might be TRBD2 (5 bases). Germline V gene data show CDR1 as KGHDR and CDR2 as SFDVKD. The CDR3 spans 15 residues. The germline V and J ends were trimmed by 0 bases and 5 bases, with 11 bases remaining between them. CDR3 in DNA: TGTGCCACCAGTGATTTGCAATGGGGAGAAGATACGCAGTATTTT. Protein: CATSDLQWGEDTQYF.

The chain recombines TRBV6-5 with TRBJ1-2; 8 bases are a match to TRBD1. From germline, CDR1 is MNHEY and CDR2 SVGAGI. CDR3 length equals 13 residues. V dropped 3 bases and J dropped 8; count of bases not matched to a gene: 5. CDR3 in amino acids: CASSYQQGGGYTF. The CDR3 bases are TGTGCCAGCAGTTATCAACAGGGGGGCGGCTACACCTTC.

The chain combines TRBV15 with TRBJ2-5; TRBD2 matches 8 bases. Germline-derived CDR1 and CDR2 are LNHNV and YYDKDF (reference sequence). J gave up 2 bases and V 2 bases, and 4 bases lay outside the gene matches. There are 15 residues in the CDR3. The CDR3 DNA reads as TGTGCCACCAGCAGAAACCAGCGGGAGCAAGAGACCCAGTACTTC. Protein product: CATSRNQREQETQYF.

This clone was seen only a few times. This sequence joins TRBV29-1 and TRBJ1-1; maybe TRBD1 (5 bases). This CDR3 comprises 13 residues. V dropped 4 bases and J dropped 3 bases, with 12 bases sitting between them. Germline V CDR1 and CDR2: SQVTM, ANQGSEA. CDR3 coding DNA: TGCAGCGTTGTTCGCAGGGCTCACACTGAAGCTTTCTTT. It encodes CSVVRRAHTEAFF.

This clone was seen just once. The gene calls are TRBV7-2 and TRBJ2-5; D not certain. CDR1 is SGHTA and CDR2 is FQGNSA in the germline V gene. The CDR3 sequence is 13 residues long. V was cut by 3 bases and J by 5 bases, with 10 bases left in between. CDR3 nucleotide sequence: TGTGCCAGCAGCTTGGGCAGTAGGGAGACCCAGTACTTC. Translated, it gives CASSLGSRETQYF.

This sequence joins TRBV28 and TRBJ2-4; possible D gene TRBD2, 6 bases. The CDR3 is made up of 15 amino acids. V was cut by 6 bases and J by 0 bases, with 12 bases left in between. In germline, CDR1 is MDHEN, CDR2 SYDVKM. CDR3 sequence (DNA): TGTGCCAGCAGCTATAGCGGCCTAGCCAAAAACATTCAGTACTTC. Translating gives CASSYSGLAKNIQYF.

This CDR3 reads CASRVAGYSYNEQFF. The DNA for the CDR3 is TGTGCCAGCAGGGTAGCGGGGTACTCCTACAATGAGCAGTTCTTC. The chain employs TRBV2 and TRBJ2-1; 8 nucleotides agree with TRBD2. Germline loops: CDR1 SNHLY, CDR2 FYNNEI. The CDR3 is made up of 15 amino acids. V shed 6 bases and J 0 bases; nucleotides not matched to a gene: 4.

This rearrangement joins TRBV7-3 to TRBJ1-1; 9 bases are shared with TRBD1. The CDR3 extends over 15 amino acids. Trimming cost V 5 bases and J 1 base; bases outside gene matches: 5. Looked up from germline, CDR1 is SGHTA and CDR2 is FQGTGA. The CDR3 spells CASSPTGGGNTEAFF. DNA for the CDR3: TGTGCCAGCAGCCCGACAGGGGGGGGGAACACTGAAGCTTTCTTT.

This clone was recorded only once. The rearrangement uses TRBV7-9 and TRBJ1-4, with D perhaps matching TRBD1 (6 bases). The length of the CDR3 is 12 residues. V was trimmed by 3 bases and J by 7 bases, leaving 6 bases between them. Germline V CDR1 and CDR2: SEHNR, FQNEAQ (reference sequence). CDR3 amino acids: CASSFRGEKLFF. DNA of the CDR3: TGTGCCAGCAGCTTCAGGGGTGAAAAACTGTTTTTT.

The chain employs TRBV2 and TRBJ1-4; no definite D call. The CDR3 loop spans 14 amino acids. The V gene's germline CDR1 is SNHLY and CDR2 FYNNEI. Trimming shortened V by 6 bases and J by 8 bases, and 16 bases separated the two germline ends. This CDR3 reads CASRTQYLQEKLFF. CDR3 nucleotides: TGTGCCAGCAGGACTCAATACCTACAAGAAAAACTGTTTTTT.

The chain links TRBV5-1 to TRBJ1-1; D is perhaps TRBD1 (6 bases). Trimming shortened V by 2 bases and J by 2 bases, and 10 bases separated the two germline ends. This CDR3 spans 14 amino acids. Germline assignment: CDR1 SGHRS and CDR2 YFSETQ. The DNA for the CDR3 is TGCGCCAGCAGCTTCGACAGGAGTAACACTGAAGCTTTCTTT. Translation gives CASSFDRSNTEAFF.

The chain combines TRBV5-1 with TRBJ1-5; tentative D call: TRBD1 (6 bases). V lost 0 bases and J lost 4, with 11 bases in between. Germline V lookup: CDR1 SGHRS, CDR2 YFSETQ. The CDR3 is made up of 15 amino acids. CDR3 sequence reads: CASSLGGPGNQPQHF. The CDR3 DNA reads TGCGCCAGCAGCTTGGGGGGGCCCGGGAATCAGCCCCAGCATTTT.

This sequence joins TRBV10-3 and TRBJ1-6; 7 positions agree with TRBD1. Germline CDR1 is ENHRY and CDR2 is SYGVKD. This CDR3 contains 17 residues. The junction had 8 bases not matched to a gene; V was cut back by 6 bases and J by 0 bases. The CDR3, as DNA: TGTGCCATCAGCTCGGGGACAGACCTCTCCTATAATTCACCCCTCCACTTT. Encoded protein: CAISSGTDLSYNSPLHF.

For the CDR3, the DNA is TGCGCCAGCAGCCCCTTTTTGGGGCAGGGTAATGAAAAACTGTTTTTT. It codes for CASSPFLGQGNEKLFF. This chain links TRBV5-1 with TRBJ1-4, with a weak D call TRBD1 (5 bases). The ends were cut back, 4 bases at V and 4 bases at J, with 17 bases in the middle. The germline V gene encodes CDR1 SGHRS and CDR2 YFSETQ. The CDR3 totals 16 residues.

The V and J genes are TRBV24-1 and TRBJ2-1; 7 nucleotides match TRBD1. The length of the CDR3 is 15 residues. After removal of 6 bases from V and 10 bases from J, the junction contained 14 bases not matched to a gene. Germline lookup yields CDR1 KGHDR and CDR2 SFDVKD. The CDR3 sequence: CATSLPGTALGEQFF. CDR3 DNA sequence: TGTGCCACCAGTCTACCCGGGACAGCCCTCGGCGAGCAGTTCTTC.

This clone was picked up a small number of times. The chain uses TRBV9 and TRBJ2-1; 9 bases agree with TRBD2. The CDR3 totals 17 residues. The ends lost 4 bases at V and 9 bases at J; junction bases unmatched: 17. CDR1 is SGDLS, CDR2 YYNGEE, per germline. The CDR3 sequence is CASSSLDGGLAGFEQFF. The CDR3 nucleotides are TGTGCCAGCAGCTCCCTCGACGGGGGGCTAGCGGGGTTTGAGCAGTTCTTC. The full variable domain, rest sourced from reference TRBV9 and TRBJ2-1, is DSGVTQTPKHLITATGQRVTLRCSPRSGDLSVYWYQQSLDQGLQFLIQYYNGEERAKGNILERFSAQQFPDLHSELNLSSLELGDSALYFCASSSLDGGLAGFEQFFGPGTRLTVL.

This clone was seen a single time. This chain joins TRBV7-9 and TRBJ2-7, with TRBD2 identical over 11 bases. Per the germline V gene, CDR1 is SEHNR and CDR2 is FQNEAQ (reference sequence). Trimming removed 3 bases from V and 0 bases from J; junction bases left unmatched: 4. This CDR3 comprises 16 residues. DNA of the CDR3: TGTGCCAGCAGCTTGGGGGGGACTAGCGGCTCCTACGAGCAGTACTTC. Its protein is CASSLGGTSGSYEQYF.

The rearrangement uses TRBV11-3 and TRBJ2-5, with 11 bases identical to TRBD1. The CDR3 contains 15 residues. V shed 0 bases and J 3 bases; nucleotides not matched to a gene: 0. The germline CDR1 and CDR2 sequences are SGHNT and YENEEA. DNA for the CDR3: TGTGCCAGCAGCTTAGAGGGACAGGGGGAAGAGACCCAGTACTTC. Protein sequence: CASSLEGQGEETQYF.

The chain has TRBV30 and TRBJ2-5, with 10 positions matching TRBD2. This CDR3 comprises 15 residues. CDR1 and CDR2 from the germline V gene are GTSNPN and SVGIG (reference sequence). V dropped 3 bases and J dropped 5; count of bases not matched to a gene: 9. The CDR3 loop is CAWRGSGGAEETQYF. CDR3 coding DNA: TGTGCCTGGAGAGGAAGCGGGGGGGCGGAGGAGACCCAGTACTTC.

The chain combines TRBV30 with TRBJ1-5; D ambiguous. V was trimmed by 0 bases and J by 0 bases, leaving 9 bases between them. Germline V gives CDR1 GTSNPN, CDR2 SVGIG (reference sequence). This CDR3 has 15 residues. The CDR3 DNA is TGTGCCTGGAGTGTAAGAGGAGTTAGCAATCAGCCCCAGCATTTT. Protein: CAWSVRGVSNQPQHF.

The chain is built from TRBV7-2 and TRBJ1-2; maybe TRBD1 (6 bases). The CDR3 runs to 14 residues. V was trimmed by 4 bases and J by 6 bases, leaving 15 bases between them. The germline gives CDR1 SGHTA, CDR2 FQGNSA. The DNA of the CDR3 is TGTGCCAGCAGCTCCAGGGGTACGGCAAATGGCTACACCTTC. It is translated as CASSSRGTANGYTF.